This T cell receptor (beta chain) was recorded in a study of blood T cell repertoires in COVID-19. Study in general: Samples taken during acute and convalescent COVID-19 were collected in the United States, Italy and Spain. The analysed material was cDNA or gDNA that came from T cells, B-cell-depleted T cells, or PBMCs.

V was cut by 1 base and J by 0 bases, with 10 bases left in between. The germline gives CDR1 MNHNS, CDR2 SASEGT. The CDR3 sequence is 15 residues long. In the original workflow: The authors estimated nucleated cell counts from reference gene primer amplification. The protocol was immunoSEQ multiplex PCR, while the TCRdb copy is restricted to in-frame clones and leaves out a portion. D and trimming come from the DNA, and the V and J calls and clone size come from that table. The sample records 46,000 or so clones, around nine tenths being singletons. The sample consisted of peripheral blood. J is TRBJ2-7 and V is TRBV6-1; a possible D gene is TRBD1 (5 bases). This clonotype was sampled from a man aged 65 to 85 with active COVID-19. The CDR3 nucleotides read TGTGCCAGCAGTGAAGATGTGACAGCCTCCTACGAGCAGTACTTC. Translating it yields CASSEDVTASYEQYF.